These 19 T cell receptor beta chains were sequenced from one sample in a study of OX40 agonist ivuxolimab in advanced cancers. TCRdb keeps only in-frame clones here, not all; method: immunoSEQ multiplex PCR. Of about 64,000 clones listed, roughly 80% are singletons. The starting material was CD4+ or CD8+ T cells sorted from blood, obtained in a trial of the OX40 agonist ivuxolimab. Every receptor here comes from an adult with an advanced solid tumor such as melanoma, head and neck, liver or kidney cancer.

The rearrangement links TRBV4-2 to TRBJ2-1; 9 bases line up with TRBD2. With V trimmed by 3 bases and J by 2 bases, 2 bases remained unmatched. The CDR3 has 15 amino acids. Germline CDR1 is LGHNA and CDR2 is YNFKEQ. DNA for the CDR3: TGTGCCAGCAGCCAGACTAGCGGTCCCTACAATGAGCAGTTCTTC. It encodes CASSQTSGPYNEQFF.

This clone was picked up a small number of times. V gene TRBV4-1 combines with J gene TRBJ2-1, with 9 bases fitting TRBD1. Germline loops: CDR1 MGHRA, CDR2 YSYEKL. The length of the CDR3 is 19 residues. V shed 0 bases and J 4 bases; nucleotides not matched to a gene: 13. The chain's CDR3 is CASSQEAGQGGGRYNEQFF. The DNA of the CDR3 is TGCGCCAGCAGCCAAGAAGCGGGACAGGGTGGGGGGAGATACAATGAGCAGTTCTTC.

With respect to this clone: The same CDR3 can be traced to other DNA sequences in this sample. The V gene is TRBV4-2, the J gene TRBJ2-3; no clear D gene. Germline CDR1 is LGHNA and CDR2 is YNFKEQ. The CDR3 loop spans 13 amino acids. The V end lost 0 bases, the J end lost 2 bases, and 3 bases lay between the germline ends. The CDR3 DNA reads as TGTGCCAGCAGCCAAGAATTCACAGATACGCAGTATTTT. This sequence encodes CASSQEFTDTQYF.

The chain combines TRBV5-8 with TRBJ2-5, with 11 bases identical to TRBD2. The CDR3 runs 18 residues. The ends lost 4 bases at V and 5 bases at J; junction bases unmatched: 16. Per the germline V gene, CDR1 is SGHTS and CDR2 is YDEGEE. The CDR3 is CASSRTQLAGGPAETQYF. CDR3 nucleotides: TGTGCCAGCAGCAGAACCCAATTAGCGGGAGGGCCCGCGGAGACCCAGTACTTC.

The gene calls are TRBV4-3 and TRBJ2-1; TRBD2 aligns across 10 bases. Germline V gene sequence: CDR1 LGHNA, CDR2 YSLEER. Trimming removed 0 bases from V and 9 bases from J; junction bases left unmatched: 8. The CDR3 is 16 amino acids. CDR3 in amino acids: CASSQEVLAGDGEQFF. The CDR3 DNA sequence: TGCGCCAGCAGCCAAGAAGTCCTAGCGGGAGACGGTGAGCAGTTCTTC.

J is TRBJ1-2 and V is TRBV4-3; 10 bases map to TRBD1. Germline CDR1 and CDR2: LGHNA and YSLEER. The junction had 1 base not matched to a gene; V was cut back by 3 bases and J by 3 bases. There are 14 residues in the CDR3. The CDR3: CASSQGTGDYGYTF. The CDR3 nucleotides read TGCGCCAGCAGCCAGGGGACAGGGGACTATGGCTACACCTTC.

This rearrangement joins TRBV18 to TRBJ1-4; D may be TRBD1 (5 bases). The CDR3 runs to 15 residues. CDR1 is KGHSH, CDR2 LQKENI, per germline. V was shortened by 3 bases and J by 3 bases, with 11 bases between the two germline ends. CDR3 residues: CASSPPGRANEKLFF. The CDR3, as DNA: TGTGCCAGCTCACCCCCAGGGCGAGCTAATGAAAAACTGTTTTTT.

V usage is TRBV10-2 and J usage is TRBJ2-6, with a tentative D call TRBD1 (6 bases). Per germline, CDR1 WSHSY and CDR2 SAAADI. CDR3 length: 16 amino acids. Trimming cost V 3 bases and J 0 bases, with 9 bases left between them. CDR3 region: CASSDRGGSGANVLTF. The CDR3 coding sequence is TGCGCCAGCAGTGACCGAGGGGGCTCTGGGGCCAACGTCCTGACTTTC.

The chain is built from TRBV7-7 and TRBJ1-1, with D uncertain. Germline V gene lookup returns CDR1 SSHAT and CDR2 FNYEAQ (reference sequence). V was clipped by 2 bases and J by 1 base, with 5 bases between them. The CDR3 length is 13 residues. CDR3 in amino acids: CASSLSGNTEAFF. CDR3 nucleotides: TGTGCCAGCAGCTTATCAGGGAACACTGAAGCTTTCTTT.

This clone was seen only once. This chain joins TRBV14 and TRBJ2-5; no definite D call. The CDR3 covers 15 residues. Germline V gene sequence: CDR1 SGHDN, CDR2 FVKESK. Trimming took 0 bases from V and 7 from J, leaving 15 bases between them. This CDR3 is CASSQDRFNWGTQYF. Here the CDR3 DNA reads TGTGCCAGCAGCCAAGATAGGTTCAACTGGGGGACCCAGTACTTC.

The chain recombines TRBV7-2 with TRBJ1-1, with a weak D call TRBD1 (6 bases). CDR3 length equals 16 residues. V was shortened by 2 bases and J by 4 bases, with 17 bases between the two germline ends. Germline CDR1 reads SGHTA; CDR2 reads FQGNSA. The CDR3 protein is CASSLRGGAMGTEAFF. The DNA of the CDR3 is TGTGCCAGCAGCTTACGAGGGGGTGCCATGGGCACTGAAGCTTTCTTT.

CDR3 sequence: CATSLRGTQETQYF. The DNA of the CDR3 is TGTGCCACCAGCTTAAGGGGTACACAAGAGACCCAGTACTTC. The chain uses TRBV6-1 and TRBJ2-5; perhaps TRBD1 as D (5 bases). Germline CDR1 is MNHNS and CDR2 is SASEGT. The CDR3 sequence is 14 residues long. Trimming took 10 bases from V and 2 from J, leaving 17 bases between them.

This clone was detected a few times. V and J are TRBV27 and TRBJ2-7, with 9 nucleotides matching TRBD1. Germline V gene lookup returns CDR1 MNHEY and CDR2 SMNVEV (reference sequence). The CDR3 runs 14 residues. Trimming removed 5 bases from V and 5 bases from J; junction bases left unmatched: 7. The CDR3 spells CASSPWTGEDEQYF. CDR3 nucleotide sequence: TGTGCCAGCAGTCCCTGGACAGGGGAAGACGAGCAGTACTTC.

The CDR3 loop is CASSLFGRGGEQYF. For the CDR3, the DNA is TGTGCCAGCAGCTTATTTGGCAGGGGCGGCGAGCAGTACTTC. The V and J genes are TRBV7-9 and TRBJ2-7, with D possibly being TRBD1 (6 bases). Germline loops: CDR1 SEHNR, CDR2 FQNEAQ (reference sequence). This CDR3 has 14 residues. Between the trimmed V and J ends, which lost 2 bases and 6 bases, there was a span of 14 bases.

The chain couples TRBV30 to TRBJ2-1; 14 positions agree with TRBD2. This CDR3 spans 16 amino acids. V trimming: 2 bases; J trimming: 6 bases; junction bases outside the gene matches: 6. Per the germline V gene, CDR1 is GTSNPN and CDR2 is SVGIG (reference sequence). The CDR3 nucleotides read TGTGCCTGGAGTATCTTCGGGACTAGCGGGAGCAATGAGCAGTTCTTC. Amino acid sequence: CAWSIFGTSGSNEQFF.

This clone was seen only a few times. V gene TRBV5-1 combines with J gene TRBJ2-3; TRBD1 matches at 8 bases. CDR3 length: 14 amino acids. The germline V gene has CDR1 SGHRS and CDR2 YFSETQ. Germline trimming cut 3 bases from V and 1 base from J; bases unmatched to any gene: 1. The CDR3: CASSWGQGTDTQYF. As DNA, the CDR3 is TGCGCCAGCAGCTGGGGACAGGGCACAGATACGCAGTATTTT.

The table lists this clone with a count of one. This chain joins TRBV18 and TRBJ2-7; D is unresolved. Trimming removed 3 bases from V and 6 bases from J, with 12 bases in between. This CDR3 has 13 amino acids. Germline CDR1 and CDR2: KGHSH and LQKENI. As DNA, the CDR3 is TGTGCCAGCTCACCTCCGTCAATAACCGAGCAGTACTTC. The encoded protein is CASSPPSITEQYF.

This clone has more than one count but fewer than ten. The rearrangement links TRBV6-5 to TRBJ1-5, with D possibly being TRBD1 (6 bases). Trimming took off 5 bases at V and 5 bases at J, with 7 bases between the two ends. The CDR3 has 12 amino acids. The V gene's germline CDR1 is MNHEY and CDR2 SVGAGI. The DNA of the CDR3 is TGTGCCAGCAGTACAGGGTATCAGCCCCAGCATTTT. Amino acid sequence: CASSTGYQPQHF.

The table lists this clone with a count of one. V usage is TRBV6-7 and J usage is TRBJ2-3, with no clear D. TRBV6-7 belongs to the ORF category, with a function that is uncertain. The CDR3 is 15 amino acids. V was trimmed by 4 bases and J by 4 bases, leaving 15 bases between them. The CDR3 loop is CASSSPSPGPDTQYF. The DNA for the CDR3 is TGTGCCAGCAGTTCGCCCTCGCCGGGCCCAGATACGCAGTATTTT.